Presented here are 14 T cell receptor beta chains from one specimen sequenced in a study of blood T cell repertoires in COVID-19. Libraries were prepared by immunoSEQ multiplex PCR; TCRdb keeps only in-frame clonotypes and omits some of them. Seen here are about 140,000 clones, under 90% observed once, and the top ten hold 44%. Sequencing used peripheral blood. The receptor set was obtained from a human donor in a cohort sampled during active COVID-19.

The chain carries TRBV6-6 and TRBJ1-1; 7 bases fit TRBD1. CDR1 and CDR2 from the germline V gene are MNHNY and SVGAGI (reference sequence). The V and J ends lost 6 bases and 4 bases, in that order; junction bases with no gene match: 8. This CDR3 contains 14 residues. CDR3 nucleotide sequence: TGTGCCAGCAGCAAGGGACAGTTTTCCACTGAAGCTTTCTTT. This translates into CASSKGQFSTEAFF.

V gene TRBV25-1 combines with J gene TRBJ1-2, with D maybe TRBD1 (6 bases). Germline CDR1 MGHDK, CDR2 SYGVNS. Trimming took 5 bases from V and 4 from J, leaving 14 bases between them. This CDR3 is built from 14 residues. CDR3 nucleotides: TGTGCCAGCAGTAGGGGGAGCGGATCCTATGGCTACACCTTC. Translated, it gives CASSRGSGSYGYTF.

The table lists this clone with a few counts. The chain links TRBV12-3 or TRBV12-4 to TRBJ1-2; TRBD1 is a possible D gene (5 bases). The CDR3 contains 12 residues. Trimming removed 6 bases at V and 3 bases at J, with 8 bases between. The CDR3 sequence is CASSRVHYGYTF. The CDR3 DNA is TGTGCCAGCAGCAGGGTTCACTATGGCTACACCTTC.

The rearrangement joins TRBV11-2 to TRBJ2-7; 9 positions match TRBD1. The V gene's germline CDR1 is SGHAT and CDR2 FQNNGV. The trim removed 5 bases at V and 2 bases at J, leaving 13 bases unmatched. There are 17 residues in the CDR3. The CDR3 DNA follows: TGTGCCAGCAGCCGAACTAGGACAGGGGTGGGCGCCTACGAGCAGTACTTC. Its protein is CASSRTRTGVGAYEQYF.

This rearrangement joins TRBV30 to TRBJ2-7; 8 nucleotides agree with TRBD1. J lost 9 bases, V lost 1 base, and 2 bases had no gene match. Germline CDR1 is GTSNPN and CDR2 is SVGIG (reference sequence). The CDR3 consists of 11 residues. The CDR3 region has the DNA TGTGCCTGGAGTGCAGGGGGCGCGCAGTACGTC. Translated, it gives CAWSAGGAQYV.

The chain uses TRBV25-1 and TRBJ1-4; D gene unclear. Trimming pared 5 bases from V and 8 bases from J, leaving 12 bases between. CDR3 length equals 13 residues. Germline loops: CDR1 MGHDK, CDR2 SYGVNS. The CDR3 reads CASSPLMQEKLFF. The DNA of the CDR3 is TGTGCCAGCAGTCCCCTCATGCAGGAAAAACTGTTTTTT. The whole variable domain, remainder taken from reference TRBV25-1 and TRBJ1-4, is EADIYQTPRYLVIGTGKKITLECSQTMGHDKMYWYQQDPGMELHLIHYSYGVNSTEKGDLSSESTVSRIRTEHFPLTLESARPSHTSQYLCASSPLMQEKLFFGSGTQLSVL.

The rearrangement joins TRBV4-1 to TRBJ1-4, with D possibly matching TRBD1 (5 bases). The V gene lost 5 bases and the J gene lost 0 bases, with 7 bases spanning the gap. The germline gives CDR1 MGHRA, CDR2 YSYEKL. This CDR3 is built from 14 residues. CDR3 bases: TGCGCCAGCAGCGTGACAGCAACTAATGAAAAACTGTTTTTT. Amino acids: CASSVTATNEKLFF.

This clone was recorded a few times. The CDR3 region is CSALTGGAGEAFF. Written as DNA, the CDR3 is TGCAGCGCCTTGACAGGGGGCGCGGGTGAAGCTTTCTTT. The rearrangement uses TRBV29-1 and TRBJ1-1; TRBD1 agrees at 10 bases. The germline CDR1 and CDR2 sequences are SQVTM and ANQGSEA. V trimming: 7 bases; J trimming: 7 bases; junction bases outside the gene matches: 9. The CDR3 consists of 13 residues.

This chain uses TRBV15 with TRBJ2-1; 11 bases fit TRBD2. This CDR3 spans 16 amino acids. V shed 5 bases, J shed 0 bases, and the junction held 3 bases outside the gene matches. Germline CDR1 reads LNHNV; CDR2 reads YYDKDF (reference sequence). CDR3 amino acids: CATSRGLAGSYNEQFF. The CDR3 DNA sequence: TGTGCCACCAGCCGCGGACTAGCGGGCTCCTACAATGAGCAGTTCTTC.

This sequence joins TRBV5-1 and TRBJ2-3; D may be TRBD1 (6 bases). Per the germline V gene, CDR1 is SGHRS and CDR2 is YFSETQ. The CDR3 loop spans 15 amino acids. The V gene lost 0 bases and the J gene lost 5 bases, with 13 bases spanning the gap. The CDR3 region is CASSLEGQGRDTQYF. CDR3 DNA: TGCGCCAGCAGCTTGGAGGGGCAGGGGCGAGATACGCAGTATTTT.

This clone has only a few counts. The chain recombines TRBV9 with TRBJ2-3; possible D gene TRBD2, 7 bases. The length of the CDR3 is 16 residues. Trimming removed 4 bases at V and 1 base at J, with 16 bases between. CDR1 is SGDLS and CDR2 is YYNGEE in the germline V gene. CDR3 region: CASSLGGTWGTDTQYF. The CDR3 region has the DNA TGTGCCAGCAGCCTGGGGGGGACATGGGGCACAGATACGCAGTATTTT.

This sequence joins TRBV29-1 and TRBJ1-4, with D possibly matching TRBD1 (6 bases). CDR3 length: 12 amino acids. V was clipped by 3 bases and J by 8 bases, with 10 bases between them. Germline-derived CDR1 and CDR2 are SQVTM and ANQGSEA. The CDR3 nucleotides are TGCAGCGTTGAGGACAGTCTAGAAAAACTGTTTTTT. Translating it yields CSVEDSLEKLFF.

V gene TRBV5-1 combines with J gene TRBJ1-1; D may be TRBD1 (5 bases). The CDR3 is 13 amino acids. The V gene lost 4 bases and the J gene lost 7 bases, with 14 bases spanning the gap. Germline V gene sequence: CDR1 SGHRS, CDR2 YFSETQ. The CDR3 DNA is TGCGCCAGCAGCGTGGGACTTCTCAATGAAGCTTTCTTT. Translation: CASSVGLLNEAFF.

This clone showed up just a few times. The chain links TRBV5-5 to TRBJ2-3; the match to TRBD2 covers 8 bases. Trimming cost V 0 bases and J 4 bases; bases outside gene matches: 10. The CDR3 loop spans 17 amino acids. From germline, CDR1 is SGHKS and CDR2 YYEKEE (reference sequence). The CDR3 sequence is CASSLVLAGWSADTQYF. The CDR3 DNA follows: TGTGCCAGCAGCTTGGTATTAGCGGGATGGAGTGCAGATACGCAGTATTTT.